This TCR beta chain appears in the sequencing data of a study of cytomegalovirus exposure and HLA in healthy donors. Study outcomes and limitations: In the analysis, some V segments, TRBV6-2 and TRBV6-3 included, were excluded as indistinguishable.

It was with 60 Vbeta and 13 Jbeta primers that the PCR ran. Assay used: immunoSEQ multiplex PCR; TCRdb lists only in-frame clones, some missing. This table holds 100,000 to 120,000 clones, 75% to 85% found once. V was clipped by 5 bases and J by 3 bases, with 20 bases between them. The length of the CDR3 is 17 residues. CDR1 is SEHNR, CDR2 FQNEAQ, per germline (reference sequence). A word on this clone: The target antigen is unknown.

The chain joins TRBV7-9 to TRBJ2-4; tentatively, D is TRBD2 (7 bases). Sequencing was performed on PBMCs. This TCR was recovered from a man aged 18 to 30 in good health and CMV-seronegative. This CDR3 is CASSPRTGGADKNIQYF. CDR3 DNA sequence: TGTGCCAGCAGCCCGAGAACGGGGGGCGCCGACAAAAACATTCAGTACTTC.